These 29 T cell receptor beta chains were sequenced from one sample in a study of shared clonotypes between healthy human individuals. TCRdb's copy holds only in-frame clones and misses some; the assay was immunoSEQ multiplex PCR. The table has over a million clones, approximately 97% seen once; the top ten hold roughly 1.1%. Sequencing used naive CD4+ T cells sorted from blood. Subset here: CD45RA+ positively selected. The receptors originated from a man aged 25 to 40 in good health.

The genes are TRBV7-2 and TRBJ1-4; D is unclear. V lost 4 bases to trimming and J lost 5 bases, with 14 bases between them. The CDR3 runs 15 residues. Germline V gene data show CDR1 as SGHTA and CDR2 as FQGNSA. In nucleotides, the CDR3 is TGTGCCAGCAGCTACACGGGAGGAAAAAATGAAAAACTGTTTTTT. Translation gives CASSYTGGKNEKLFF.

The rearrangement joins TRBV21-1 to TRBJ2-7. TRBV21-1 is given as a pseudogene. The CDR3 runs to 11 residues. The CDR3 DNA follows: TGTGCCAGCAGCAACCCGTGGGAGCAGTACTTC. Protein: CASSNPWEQYF.

The chain uses TRBV19 and TRBJ2-7; a weak D match, TRBD1 (5 bases). The V end lost 4 bases, the J end lost 0 bases, and 13 bases lay between the germline ends. This CDR3 is 15 amino acids long. Germline V lookup: CDR1 LNHDA, CDR2 SQIVND (reference sequence). The CDR3 DNA reads TGTGCCAGTAGTAGAGGACAAAGGAGCTCCTACGAGCAGTACTTC. Translated: CASSRGQRSSYEQYF.

Details on this clone: The sample has other DNA sequences that encode this CDR3 too. The chain carries TRBV20-1 and TRBJ2-1; no definite D call. CDR3 length: 11 amino acids. Deletions cut 3 bases from V and 3 bases from J, with 3 bases between. Germline CDR1 DFQATT, CDR2 SNEGSKA (reference sequence). The CDR3 nucleotides are TGCAGTGCTAGGGTCTACAATGAGCAGTTCTTC. As protein: CSARVYNEQFF.

This chain joins TRBV6-8 and TRBJ2-1, with 8 nucleotides matching TRBD2. The CDR3 extends over 16 amino acids. With V trimmed by 2 bases and J by 4 bases, 7 bases remained unmatched. Germline V gives CDR1 MNHGY, CDR2 SAAAGT. CDR3 sequence (DNA): TGTGCCAGCAGTTACGGGGTAGCGGGGACGTACAATGAGCAGTTCTTC. Translating it yields CASSYGVAGTYNEQFF.

This clone appeared once. This chain joins TRBV5-1 and TRBJ1-2; 7 bases are a match to TRBD1. V dropped 4 bases and J dropped 5; count of bases not matched to a gene: 11. This CDR3 has 15 residues. Germline CDR1 and CDR2: SGHRS and YFSETQ. In DNA, the CDR3 is TGCGCCAGCAGCCCAGGGACAGCTAGGGCATATGGCTACACCTTC. Its translation: CASSPGTARAYGYTF.

J is TRBJ2-5 and V is TRBV10-3; tentatively, D is TRBD1 (6 bases). The V gene lost 2 bases and the J gene lost 5 bases, with 21 bases spanning the gap. CDR1 and CDR2 (germline): ENHRY, SYGVKD. This CDR3 is 17 amino acids long. The CDR3, as DNA: TGTGCCATCAGTGAGGAAATGACAGGCTTGAGAGGGGAGACCCAGTACTTC. Protein sequence: CAISEEMTGLRGETQYF.

The CDR3 here is CASSLYRLAGGPEETQYF. The CDR3 DNA follows: TGCGCCAGCAGCTTATATAGGCTAGCGGGAGGGCCTGAAGAGACCCAGTACTTC. The chain combines TRBV5-1 with TRBJ2-5; TRBD2 aligns across 12 bases. The CDR3 covers 18 residues. Germline values: CDR1 SGHRS, CDR2 YFSETQ. J lost 3 bases, V lost 2 bases, and 11 bases had no gene match.

This clone occurred once. The V call is TRBV5-4, the J call TRBJ2-1; D remains ambiguous. The CDR3 extends over 14 amino acids. V was shortened by 0 bases and J by 5 bases, with 9 bases between the two germline ends. CDR1 is SGHNT and CDR2 is YYREEE in the germline V gene (reference sequence). CDR3 in amino acids: CASSLAQRNNEQFF. In DNA form, the CDR3 reads TGTGCCAGCAGCTTGGCCCAACGGAACAATGAGCAGTTCTTC.

This clone was seen once. The chain recombines TRBV5-5 with TRBJ2-5; TRBD2 is a possible D gene (6 bases). Trimming took 0 bases from V and 6 from J, leaving 15 bases between them. The CDR3 is 15 residues long. Germline V gives CDR1 SGHKS, CDR2 YYEKEE (reference sequence). CDR3 nucleotide sequence: TGTGCCAGCAGCTTGGCCGGAGGGCAACAGAAGACCCAGTACTTC. It yields the protein CASSLAGGQQKTQYF.

The rearrangement uses TRBV6-5 and TRBJ2-7, with D tentatively TRBD1 (6 bases). Germline CDR1 reads MNHEY; CDR2 reads SVGAGI. The CDR3 covers 14 residues. V shed 7 bases and J shed 3 bases, with 16 bases lying between them. CDR3 in amino acids: CASTPGAGNYEQYF. DNA of the CDR3: TGTGCCAGCACCCCAGGGGCTGGGAACTACGAGCAGTACTTC.

The V gene is TRBV18, the J gene TRBJ2-7, with D perhaps matching TRBD2 (6 bases). CDR1 and CDR2 (germline): KGHSH, LQKENI. V lost 6 bases to trimming and J lost 4 bases, with 22 bases between them. The CDR3 is 16 residues long. Written as DNA, the CDR3 is TGTGCCAGCTCCCGCGGGAAGCTTAATACGTTTTACGAGCAGTACTTC. Residues: CASSRGKLNTFYEQYF.

The chain's CDR3 is CASTLGWATGEHNSPLHF. The CDR3 bases are TGTGCCAGCACCCTTGGGTGGGCGACAGGAGAACATAATTCACCCCTCCACTTT. The chain combines TRBV7-9 with TRBJ1-6, with D maybe TRBD1 (6 bases). Per germline, CDR1 SEHNR and CDR2 FQNEAQ (reference sequence). V shed 7 bases and J shed 5 bases, with 24 bases lying between them. The CDR3 extends over 18 amino acids.

The rearrangement uses TRBV6-5 and TRBJ2-7; the match to TRBD1 covers 7 bases. CDR3 size: 14 residues. The V and J ends lost 6 bases and 2 bases, in that order; junction bases with no gene match: 7. Germline V gene data show CDR1 as MNHEY and CDR2 as SVGAGI. The CDR3 reads CASSPTGRTYEQYF. As DNA, the CDR3 is TGTGCCAGCAGCCCGACAGGGCGCACCTACGAGCAGTACTTC.

The rearrangement uses TRBV7-2 and TRBJ2-7; 14 bases fit TRBD2. Germline CDR1 is SGHTA and CDR2 is FQGNSA. The CDR3 covers 15 residues. After removal of 3 bases from V and 4 bases from J, the junction contained 2 bases not matched to a gene. CDR3 sequence: CASSFRLAGGYEQYF. In nucleotides, the CDR3 is TGTGCCAGCAGCTTCCGACTAGCGGGAGGGTACGAGCAGTACTTC.

This clone was counted a single time. The chain is built from TRBV10-1 and TRBJ2-1, with 8 nucleotides matching TRBD2. V dropped 2 bases and J dropped 7; count of bases not matched to a gene: 7. The CDR3 runs to 15 residues. The germline V gene encodes CDR1 WNHNN and CDR2 SYGVQD (reference sequence). This CDR3 is CASSEQGLVTNEQFF. The CDR3 coding sequence is TGCGCCAGCAGTGAGCAGGGACTAGTGACAAATGAGCAGTTCTTC.

The V and J genes are TRBV27 and TRBJ2-3, with 10 bases fitting TRBD2. With 5 bases clipped from V and 8 bases from J, the junction kept 4 bases outside the gene matches. The CDR3 has 13 amino acids. CDR1 is MNHEY, CDR2 SMNVEV, per germline (reference sequence). The CDR3 here is CASSASGGATQYF. CDR3 nucleotide sequence: TGTGCCAGCAGTGCTAGCGGGGGAGCTACGCAGTATTTT.

This sequence joins TRBV9 and TRBJ2-5, with TRBD2 identical over 8 bases. Trimming took 4 bases from V and 0 from J; bases not matched to a gene: 8. CDR1 is SGDLS and CDR2 is YYNGEE in the germline V gene. CDR3 size: 16 residues. The DNA for the CDR3 is TGTGCCAGCAGCAGAACTAGCGGAGAGTACCAAGAGACCCAGTACTTC. Protein: CASSRTSGEYQETQYF.

This clone is a singleton in its sample. This chain joins TRBV6-1 and TRBJ1-5, with D uncertain. The CDR3 covers 14 residues. Germline V lookup: CDR1 MNHNS, CDR2 SASEGT. The V and J ends lost 8 bases and 0 bases respectively, with 11 bases between them. The CDR3 protein is CASQWGYSNQPQHF. For the CDR3, the DNA is TGTGCCAGCCAGTGGGGATATAGCAATCAGCCCCAGCATTTT.

The genes are TRBV29-1 and TRBJ2-1; possibly TRBD2 for D (6 bases). CDR1 and CDR2 (germline): SQVTM, ANQGSEA. This CDR3 has 14 amino acids. The CDR3, as DNA: TGCACCTTAGAGACGGGAGTCTCCTACAATGAGCAGTTCTTC. It yields the protein CTLETGVSYNEQFF.

V and J are TRBV10-3 and TRBJ2-1; D is ambiguous. Germline CDR1 is ENHRY and CDR2 is SYGVKD. V was cut by 2 bases and J by 6 bases, with 14 bases left in between. The CDR3 extends over 15 amino acids. Here the CDR3 DNA reads TGTGCCATCAGTGAGCGCGAGGCCCTATTCAATGAGCAGTTCTTC. Amino acids: CAISEREALFNEQFF.

The genes are TRBV29-1 and TRBJ1-4, with D perhaps matching TRBD1 (6 bases). The V and J ends lost 5 bases and 8 bases respectively, with 18 bases between them. The CDR3 spans 14 residues. Germline CDR1 reads SQVTM; CDR2 reads ANQGSEA. The CDR3 nucleotides are TGCAGCGTTCTTACCGGGGGCGGGCTGGAAAAACTGTTTTTT. This sequence encodes CSVLTGGGLEKLFF.

This chain joins TRBV6-1 and TRBJ1-1, with unresolved D. The CDR3 loop spans 11 amino acids. In germline, CDR1 is MNHNS, CDR2 SASEGT. The CDR3 DNA follows: TGTGTGAGTCGTCGGAACACTGAAGCTTTCTTT. It is translated as CVSRRNTEAFF.

The chain has TRBV2 and TRBJ2-3; D tentatively reads TRBD1 or TRBD2 (5 bases each). V was trimmed by 0 bases and J by 0 bases, leaving 10 bases between them. Germline V gives CDR1 SNHLY, CDR2 FYNNEI. This CDR3 region has 16 residues. CDR3 nucleotide sequence: TGTGCCAGCAGTGAAGCGCGGGCAGGGAGCACAGATACGCAGTATTTT. Its protein is CASSEARAGSTDTQYF. Complete variable domain (other parts from reference TRBV2 and TRBJ2-3): EPEVTQTPSHQVTQMGQEVILRCVPISNHLYFYWYRQILGQKVEFLVSFYNNEISEKSEIFDDQFSVERPDGSNFTLKIRSTKLEDSAMYFCASSEARAGSTDTQYFGPGTRLTVL.

The V and J genes are TRBV6-5 and TRBJ2-7, with 12 bases matching TRBD2. Unmatched junction bases numbered 5, after V lost 7 bases and J lost 1 base. Germline V gives CDR1 MNHEY, CDR2 SVGAGI. The length of the CDR3 is 15 residues. The CDR3, as DNA: TGTGCCAGCATGACTAGCGGGAGAGGGTCCTACGAGCAGTACTTC. Protein: CASMTSGRGSYEQYF.

The chain carries TRBV28 and TRBJ2-1, with TRBD2 matching 8 bases. CDR1 MDHEN and CDR2 SYDVKM come from the germline V gene. After removal of 3 bases from V and 9 bases from J, the junction contained 10 bases not matched to a gene. The CDR3 sequence is 15 residues long. CDR3: CASSFESGSWSEQFF. CDR3 nucleotide sequence: TGTGCCAGCAGTTTCGAGAGCGGGAGCTGGTCTGAGCAGTTCTTC. Full variable domain (rest looked up from reference TRBV28 and TRBJ2-1): DVKVTQSSRYLVKRTGEKVFLECVQDMDHENMFWYRQDPGLGLRLIYFSYDVKMKEKGDIPEGYSVSREKKERFSLILESASTNQTSMYLCASSFESGSWSEQFFGPGTRLTVL.

The V call is TRBV5-1, the J call TRBJ1-4, with D perhaps TRBD1 (5 bases). The V end lost 3 bases, the J end lost 8 bases, and 14 bases lay between the germline ends. The CDR3 contains 14 residues. The germline V gene has CDR1 SGHRS and CDR2 YFSETQ. CDR3 protein: CASSSGQAGEKLFF. For the CDR3, the DNA is TGCGCCAGCAGCTCCGGACAAGCGGGGGAAAAACTGTTTTTT.

This rearrangement joins TRBV6-1 to TRBJ2-6; no clear D gene. V dropped 3 bases and J dropped 0 bases, with 9 bases sitting between them. Germline CDR1 reads MNHNS; CDR2 reads SASEGT. The CDR3 runs 16 residues. The CDR3 DNA sequence: TGTGCCAGCAGTGACAGAGTAAGCTCTGGGGCCAACGTCCTGACTTTC. Protein product: CASSDRVSSGANVLTF.

The chain combines TRBV4-2 with TRBJ2-3; D gene uncertain. Trimming pared 0 bases from V and 6 bases from J, leaving 7 bases between. This CDR3 comprises 13 residues. The germline V gene has CDR1 LGHNA and CDR2 YNFKEQ. In DNA form, the CDR3 reads TGTGCCAGCAGCCAAGAAGTTCGGGATACGCAGTATTTT. Translated, it gives CASSQEVRDTQYF.